The T cell receptor beta chain described here comes from a study of cytomegalovirus exposure and HLA in healthy donors. Whole-study findings and limits: In a later analysis, V- and J-gene trimming of beta chains associated with a DCLRE1C missense variant, replicated independently. The authors excluded some V segments, including TRBV6-2 and TRBV6-3, as indistinguishable. Another analysis was done later, and it associated around 17,000 TCR beta sequences with HLA alleles at 0.05 false discovery rate.

This CDR3 region has 15 residues. In germline, CDR1 is SGHAT, CDR2 FQNNGV. The trim removed 6 bases at V and 1 base at J, leaving 6 bases unmatched. Amplification used 60 Vbeta primers and 13 Jbeta primers. The protocol was immunoSEQ multiplex PCR, while the TCRdb copy is restricted to in-frame clones and leaves out a portion. The data show more than 110,000 clones, with 73% seen just once and approximately 15% held by the top ten. Details on this clone: Its antigen is undetermined.

The sample was PBMCs. The chain is built from TRBV11-2 and TRBJ2-7; 10 bases line up with TRBD1. The sequence was collected from a human donor in good health. CDR3 protein: CASRIPGQGSYEQYF. CDR3 bases: TGTGCCAGCAGGATTCCGGGACAGGGGTCCTACGAGCAGTACTTC.